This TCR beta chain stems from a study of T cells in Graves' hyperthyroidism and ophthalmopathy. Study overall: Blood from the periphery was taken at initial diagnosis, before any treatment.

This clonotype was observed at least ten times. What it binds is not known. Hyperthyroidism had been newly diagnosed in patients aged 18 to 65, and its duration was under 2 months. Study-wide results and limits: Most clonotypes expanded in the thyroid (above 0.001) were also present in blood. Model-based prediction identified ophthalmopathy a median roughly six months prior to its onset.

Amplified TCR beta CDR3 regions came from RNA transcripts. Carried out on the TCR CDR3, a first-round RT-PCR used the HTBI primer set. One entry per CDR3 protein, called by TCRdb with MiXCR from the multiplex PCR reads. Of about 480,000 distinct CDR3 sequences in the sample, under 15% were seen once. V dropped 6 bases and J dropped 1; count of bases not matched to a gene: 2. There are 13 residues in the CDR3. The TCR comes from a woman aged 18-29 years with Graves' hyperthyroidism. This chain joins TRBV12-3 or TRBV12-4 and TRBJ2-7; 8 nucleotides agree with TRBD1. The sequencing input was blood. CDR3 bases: TGTGCCAGCAGCCACAGGGGGTCCTACGAGCAGTACTTC. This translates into CASSHRGSYEQYF.